These 9 T cell receptor beta chains were sequenced from one sample in a study of cytomegalovirus exposure and HLA in healthy donors. The study ran its PCR with 60 Vbeta and 13 Jbeta primers. Libraries were prepared by immunoSEQ multiplex PCR; TCRdb keeps only in-frame clonotypes and omits some of them. The sample lists approximately 150,000 clones, roughly 81% seen once, with 4.8% in the top ten. Sequenced material: PBMCs. Source of these receptors: a girl aged 5 to 17 in good health and CMV-seropositive.

The count of this clone is one. V gene TRBV5-4 combines with J gene TRBJ2-1, with 10 nucleotides matching TRBD1. CDR3 length equals 16 residues. Looked up from germline, CDR1 is SGHNT and CDR2 is YYREEE (reference sequence). The junction had 8 bases not matched to a gene; V was cut back by 4 bases and J by 4 bases. CDR3 loop: CASSPGQGRTYNEQFF. CDR3 sequence (DNA): TGTGCCAGCAGCCCGGGACAGGGGAGGACTTACAATGAGCAGTTCTTC.

The J gene is TRBJ1-1, the V gene TRBV7-9, with a weak D call TRBD1 (6 bases). Germline CDR1 and CDR2: SEHNR and FQNEAQ (reference sequence). The CDR3 runs 15 residues. V dropped 1 base and J dropped 5 bases, with 14 bases sitting between them. The CDR3 region has the DNA TGTGCCAGCAGCTTAGGGGCAGGGGTTTATACTGAAGCTTTCTTT. This sequence encodes CASSLGAGVYTEAFF.

The chain couples TRBV19 to TRBJ1-1, with D unclear. CDR1 and CDR2 (germline): LNHDA, SQIVND (reference sequence). V lost 7 bases and J 4 bases, leaving 13 bases between the germline ends. The CDR3 is made up of 13 amino acids. The DNA of the CDR3 is TGTGCCAGTAAAAGAAGCTTGAGCACTGAAGCTTTCTTT. It specifies CASKRSLSTEAFF.

The rearrangement joins TRBV18 to TRBJ2-7; D unclear. Trimming shortened V by 3 bases and J by 0 bases, and 6 bases separated the two germline ends. The CDR3 is 13 residues long. Germline CDR1 KGHSH, CDR2 LQKENI. The CDR3 DNA reads TGTGCCAGCTCACCTATCAGCTCCTACGAGCAGTACTTC. Translation: CASSPISSYEQYF. Full variable domain (missing parts from reference TRBV18 and TRBJ2-7): NAGVMQNPRHLVRRRGQEARLRCSPMKGHSHVYWYRQLPEEGLKFMVYLQKENIIDESGMPKERFSAEFPKEGPSILRIQQVVRGDSAAYFCASSPISSYEQYFGPGTRLTVT.

This clone was seen once. The DNA of the CDR3 is TGCAGCGCCGACAGGGGCTCCTACAATGAGCAGTTCTTC. This translates into CSADRGSYNEQFF. This rearrangement joins TRBV29-1 to TRBJ2-1; 8 bases fit TRBD1. This CDR3 is built from 13 residues. CDR1 SQVTM and CDR2 ANQGSEA come from the germline V gene. V shed 7 bases and J 0 bases; nucleotides not matched to a gene: 2.

The chain recombines TRBV5-1 with TRBJ2-7; 7 bases line up with TRBD2. After removal of 3 bases from V and 4 bases from J, the junction contained 10 bases not matched to a gene. The length of the CDR3 is 15 residues. Germline assignment: CDR1 SGHRS and CDR2 YFSETQ. The CDR3: CASSSPGSGVYEQYF. The DNA for the CDR3 is TGCGCCAGCAGCTCTCCGGGGAGCGGGGTATACGAGCAGTACTTC. The full variable domain, completed using reference TRBV5-1 and TRBJ2-7, is KAGVTQTPRYLIKTRGQQVTLSCSPISGHRSVSWYQQTPGQGLQFLFEYFSETQRNKGNFPGRFSGRQFSNSRSEMNVSTLELGDSALYLCASSSPGSGVYEQYFGPGTRLTVT.

The rearrangement links TRBV6-5 to TRBJ1-2, with TRBD1 matching over 8 bases. The germline V gene has CDR1 MNHEY and CDR2 SVGAGI. Trimming cost V 5 bases and J 2 bases; bases outside gene matches: 1. The CDR3 runs 13 residues. CDR3 protein: CASSRQGNYGYTF. CDR3 nucleotide sequence: TGTGCCAGCAGTCGACAGGGGAACTATGGCTACACCTTC.

V usage is TRBV5-1 and J usage is TRBJ2-6; possibly TRBD1 for D (6 bases). The CDR3 totals 17 residues. The germline gives CDR1 SGHRS, CDR2 YFSETQ. Trimming cost V 0 bases and J 0 bases, with 10 bases left between them. CDR3 nucleotide sequence: TGCGCCAGCAGCTTGGCCGGACAGAGCTCTGGGGCCAACGTCCTGACTTTC. Residues: CASSLAGQSSGANVLTF.

This sequence joins TRBV2 and TRBJ2-2, with D maybe TRBD2 (5 bases). The CDR3 spans 15 residues. Germline V CDR1 and CDR2: SNHLY, FYNNEI. Trimming pared 5 bases from V and 1 base from J, leaving 11 bases between. This chain's CDR3 is CASSPIGGNTGELFF. The CDR3 bases are TGTGCCAGCAGTCCCATTGGAGGGAACACCGGGGAGCTGTTTTTT.